This T cell receptor beta chain was sequenced for a study of Graves' ophthalmopathy and Graves' hyperthyroidism. Germline trimming cut 5 bases from V and 1 base from J; bases unmatched to any gene: 1. The CDR3 runs 14 residues. Germline loops: CDR1 SEHNR, CDR2 FQNEAQ (reference sequence). This clonotype was recorded at least ten times. The antigen remains undetermined. Transcripts of RNA were the source for amplifying TCR beta CDR3 regions. HTBI-primed RT-PCR formed the first round, and a multiplex PCR formed the second. TCRdb re-called the multiplex PCR reads through MiXCR, storing one row per CDR3 protein. The sample holds hundreds of thousands of distinct CDR3 sequences, approximately 15% seen once. Whole-study findings and limits: For separating ophthalmopathy from stable hyperthyroidism, a 13-signature model gave 85% to 90% sensitivity and roughly 83% specificity.

What supplied the PBMCs was roughly 10 ml of fresh peripheral blood. Specimen: blood. The chain recombines TRBV7-9 with TRBJ1-1; the match to TRBD1 covers 10 bases. This TCR was recovered from a woman aged 25 to 39 with Graves' ophthalmopathy. The DNA of the CDR3 is TGTGCCAGCAGCCGACAGGGGGCGAACACTGAAGCTTTCTTT. Residues: CASSRQGANTEAFF.